The clone carrying this T cell receptor (beta chain) was detected only a few times. As yet, its antigen is unknown. This specimen comes from a study of blood T cells in healthy people across ages. Findings of the study overall: Lack of knowledge of donor CMV status possibly confounded expanded clonotype changes. Observed TCR beta diversity showed a strong correlation with the percentage of naive T cells as measured by flow cytometry.

Russia was home to the donors, healthy Caucasian individuals aged roughly 6 to 95. A sample-barcoded 5' primer and a J-beta primer mix were used in a second PCR of about 6 to 11 cycles. TCRdb re-analysed the 5' RACE reads in MiXCR, keeping a single row per CDR3 protein. The sample records around 1,500,000 distinct CDR3 sequences, 42% being singletons. Germline V lookup: CDR1 MNHEY, CDR2 SMNVEV (reference sequence). The CDR3 loop spans 14 amino acids. J was trimmed by 5 bases and V by 5 bases; bases with no gene match: 7. Input material: blood. V gene TRBV27 combines with J gene TRBJ1-2; 8 bases line up with TRBD1. The receptor was isolated from a woman under 30 in good health. Here the CDR3 reads CASSPQDRVYGYTF. CDR3 coding DNA: TGTGCCAGCAGTCCGCAGGACAGGGTTTATGGCTACACCTTC.